A selection of T cell receptor beta chains follows, all from one sample in a study of blood T cell repertoires in COVID-19. This table comes from immunoSEQ multiplex PCR, and its TCRdb copy is limited to in-frame clones, with some not included. The profile shows some 330,000 clones, about 87% of them singletons. Sequenced sample: PBMCs or T cells enriched from blood (not recorded which). These receptors were taken from a man in his forties in a cohort exposed to, infected with or recovered from COVID-19 (not recorded which). Both conserved end residues are part of each CDR3. A D gene is named only where the DNA matches it firmly. Clone size is given for some rows only: seen once, a few or many times, or a class if the clone is expanded.

size	D	V	length	J	CDR3	DNA
.	.	TRBV5-1	14	TRBJ2-1	CASSNGQLKNEQFF	TGCGCCAGCAGCAACGGACAGCTAAAAAATGAGCAGTTCTTC
.	TRBD1	TRBV2	14	TRBJ1-5	CASSGGTGGQPQHF	TGTGCCAGCAGTGGTGGGACAGGGGGCCAGCCCCAGCATTTT
few	.	TRBV5-4	14	TRBJ1-1	CASSLLPTDTEAFF	TGTGCCAGCAGCTTATTACCTACGGACACTGAAGCTTTCTTT
.	.	TRBV19	12	TRBJ1-2	CASSDKKYGYTF	TGTGCCAGTAGTGACAAGAAATATGGCTACACCTTC
.	.	TRBV28	11	TRBJ2-7	CASSGQSEQYF	TGTGCCAGCAGTGGACAGAGCGAGCAGTACTTC
.	.	TRBV7-2	15	TRBJ1-1	CASSSTGMMNTEAFF	TGTGCCAGCAGCTCAACAGGGATGATGAACACTGAAGCTTTCTTT
.	.	TRBV5-1	14	TRBJ2-5	CASSQQQGQETQYF	TGCGCCAGCAGCCAACAACAGGGTCAAGAGACCCAGTACTTC
few	.	TRBV11-1	13	TRBJ1-1	CASSGQLNTEAFF	TGTGCCAGCAGCGGACAGTTAAACACTGAAGCTTTCTTT
once	.	TRBV7-9	16	TRBJ2-7	CASSLVSGELKYEQYF	TGTGCCAGCAGCTTAGTTTCGGGGGAGCTCAAGTACGAGCAGTACTTC
.	TRBD1	TRBV5-4	18	TRBJ2-2	CASSLALVRTGNTGELFF	TGTGCCAGCAGCCTAGCTCTCGTAAGGACAGGGAACACCGGGGAGCTGTTTTTT
.	.	TRBV3-1/TRBV3-2	14	TRBJ1-3	CASSPMFSGNTIYF	TGTGCCAGCAGCCCCATGTTCTCTGGAAACACCATATATTTT
.	.	TRBV28	12	TRBJ1-1	CASRRLNTEAFF	TGTGCCAGTCGGAGACTGAACACTGAAGCTTTCTTT
.	TRBD1	TRBV5-6	14	TRBJ1-2	CASSRGQVDYGYTF	TGTGCCAGCAGCAGGGGACAGGTGGACTATGGCTACACCTTC
.	TRBD2	TRBV7-2	13	TRBJ2-3	CASSLALAGDQYF	TGTGCCAGCAGCTTAGCATTAGCGGGAGATCAGTATTTT
.	.	TRBV7-8	15	TRBJ2-2	CASSLVLGAAGELFF	TGTGCCAGCAGCTTAGTCCTGGGAGCGGCCGGGGAGCTGTTTTTT
few	.	TRBV4-1	16	TRBJ1-6	CASSRYGGADNSPLHF	TGCGCCAGCAGCCGCTATGGCGGGGCAGATAATTCACCCCTCCACTTT
.	TRBD1	TRBV5-1	15	TRBJ2-7	CASSWPDRGLGEQYF	TGCGCCAGCAGCTGGCCGGACAGGGGGCTGGGGGAGCAGTACTTC
.	TRBD2	TRBV2	14	TRBJ2-3	CASSLAGATDTQYF	TGTGCCAGCAGTCTAGCGGGAGCCACAGATACGCAGTATTTT
once	TRBD2	TRBV29-1	13	TRBJ2-7	CSGSSGRASEQYF	TGCAGCGGTTCTAGCGGGAGGGCCTCCGAGCAGTACTTC
.	.	TRBV5-1	13	TRBJ2-2	CASSPRVTGELFF	TGCGCCAGCAGCCCCAGGGTCACCGGGGAGCTGTTTTTT
.	TRBD2	TRBV10-3	14	TRBJ2-7	CAISSSGKEYEQYF	TGTGCCATCAGCTCTAGCGGGAAGGAATACGAGCAGTACTTC
.	TRBD2	TRBV30	17	TRBJ2-1	CAWTRSTSGRAYNEQFF	TGTGCCTGGACCAGAAGTACTAGCGGGAGGGCCTACAATGAGCAGTTCTTC
.	TRBD2	TRBV19	17	TRBJ2-1	CASTTNDRASGRGEQFF	TGTGCCAGTACCACAAATGATCGGGCTAGCGGGAGAGGTGAGCAGTTCTTC
few	.	TRBV28	12	TRBJ1-2	CASSLPGYGYTF	TGTGCCAGCAGTTTACCCGGCTATGGCTACACCTTC
.	TRBD1	TRBV30	13	TRBJ2-3	CAWSPGQGHTQYF	TGTGCCTGGAGTCCAGGACAGGGACATACGCAGTATTTT
.	TRBD1	TRBV7-9	14	TRBJ2-7	CASSHKGQGFEQYF	TGTGCCAGCAGCCATAAGGGACAGGGGTTCGAGCAGTACTTC
.	.	TRBV11-2	13	TRBJ1-5	CASSLAREQPQHF	TGTGCCAGCAGCTTAGCCAGGGAACAGCCCCAGCATTTT
.	TRBD1	TRBV4-1	15	TRBJ1-2	CASSPRTGENYGYTF	TGCGCCAGCAGCCCCCGTACAGGGGAAAACTATGGCTACACCTTC
.	TRBD1	TRBV2	15	TRBJ2-7	CASSAGTGDSYEQYF	TGTGCCAGCAGTGCCGGGACAGGGGACTCCTACGAGCAGTACTTC
.	.	TRBV6-5	14	TRBJ2-7	CASSYSAEQGRGYF	TGTGCCAGCAGTTATTCCGCGGAACAGGGAAGGGGGTACTTC
.	.	TRBV19	14	TRBJ1-5	CASSIRGGNQPQHF	TGTGCCAGTAGTATCAGGGGAGGCAATCAGCCCCAGCATTTT
once	.	TRBV19	14	TRBJ1-1	CASRNREIYSEAFF	TGTGCCAGTAGAAACAGGGAGATTTACTCTGAAGCTTTCTTT
.	.	TRBV19	16	TRBJ2-1	CASRGPREKSYNEQFF	TGTGCCAGTAGGGGCCCTCGGGAGAAATCGTACAATGAGCAGTTCTTC
.	TRBD2	TRBV19	16	TRBJ2-1	CASSIGPAGVYNEQFF	TGTGCCAGTAGTATAGGGCCAGCGGGAGTGTACAATGAGCAGTTCTTC
.	TRBD1	TRBV18	16	TRBJ1-1	CASSLREGQVNTEAFF	TGTGCCAGCTCACTACGTGAGGGACAGGTGAACACTGAAGCTTTCTTT
.	TRBD1	TRBV29-1	13	TRBJ1-2	CSVGQGLGYGYTF	TGCAGCGTTGGACAGGGACTTGGCTATGGCTACACCTTC
.	.	TRBV5-6	16	TRBJ2-7	CASRLKVAGKSYEQYF	TGTGCCAGCAGGTTAAAGGTGGCGGGTAAGTCCTACGAGCAGTACTTC
once	TRBD2	TRBV27	15	TRBJ2-1	CASSFSGLTYNEQFF	TGTGCCAGCAGTTTTAGCGGGCTTACATACAATGAGCAGTTCTTC
.	TRBD2	TRBV27	14	TRBJ2-1	CASRLAGYYNEQFF	TGTGCCAGCAGACTAGCGGGGTACTACAATGAGCAGTTCTTC